This note documents a single T cell receptor beta chain sequence. This specimen comes from a study of blood T cell repertoires in COVID-19. The method was immunoSEQ multiplex PCR; TCRdb's version includes in-frame clones alone and lacks a portion of them. The sample consists of roughly 200,000 clones, 88% of them appearing once. V was shortened by 2 bases and J by 3 bases, with 14 bases between the two germline ends. The CDR3 loop spans 16 amino acids. Germline CDR1 and CDR2: MDHEN and SYDVKM. V and J are TRBV28 and TRBJ2-1; a weak D match, TRBD1 (6 bases). The material sequenced was peripheral blood. This sequence originates from a man between 65 and 79 years old with acute or convalescent COVID-19. CDR3 DNA sequence: TGTGCCAGCAGTTTACCCAAGGGACATTTCTACAATGAGCAGTTCTTC. It specifies CASSLPKGHFYNEQFF.